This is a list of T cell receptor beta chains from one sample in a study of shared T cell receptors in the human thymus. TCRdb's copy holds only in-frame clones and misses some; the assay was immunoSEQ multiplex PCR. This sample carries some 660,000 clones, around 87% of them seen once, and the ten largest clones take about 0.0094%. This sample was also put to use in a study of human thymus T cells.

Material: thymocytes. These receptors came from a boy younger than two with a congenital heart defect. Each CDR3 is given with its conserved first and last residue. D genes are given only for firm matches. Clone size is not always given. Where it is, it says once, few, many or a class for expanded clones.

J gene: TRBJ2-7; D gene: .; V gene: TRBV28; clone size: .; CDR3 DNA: TGTGCCAGCAGCCCACTCTGGGGCGATGGCTCCTACGAGCAGTACTTC; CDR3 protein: CASSPLWGDGSYEQYF
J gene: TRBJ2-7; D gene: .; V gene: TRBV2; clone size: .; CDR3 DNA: TGTGCCAGCAGTCGACAGCCCTACGAGCAGTACTTC; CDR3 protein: CASSRQPYEQYF
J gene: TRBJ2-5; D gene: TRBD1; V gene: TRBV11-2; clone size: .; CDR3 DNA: TGTGCCAGCAGCCCCTGGACAGGTCGTATAGGGGAGACCCAGTACTTC; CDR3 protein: CASSPWTGRIGETQYF
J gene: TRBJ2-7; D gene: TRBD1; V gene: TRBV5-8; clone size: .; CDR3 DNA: TGTGCCAGCAGCCCGACGGACAGGAATTACGAGCAGTACTTC; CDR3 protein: CASSPTDRNYEQYF
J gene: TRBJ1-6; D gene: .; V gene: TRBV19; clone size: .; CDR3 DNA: TGTGCCAGTAGTACACACCCACGCAGGGTGAATTCACCCCTCCACTTT; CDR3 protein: CASSTHPRRVNSPLHF
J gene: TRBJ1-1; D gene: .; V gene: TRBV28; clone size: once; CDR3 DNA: TGTGCCAGCAGCAACCCAGGGCGGGGGTTGAACACTGAAGCTTTCTTT; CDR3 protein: CASSNPGRGLNTEAFF
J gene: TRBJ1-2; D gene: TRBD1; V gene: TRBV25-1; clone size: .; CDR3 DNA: TGTGCCAGCCTACCTGAGGGGGCTGGGGACAAGACTAACTATGGCTACACCTTC; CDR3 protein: CASLPEGAGDKTNYGYTF
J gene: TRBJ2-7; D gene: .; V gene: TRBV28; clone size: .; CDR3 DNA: TGTGCCAGCAGTTTTGGTTCGTCAGGGCCCATCTACGAGCAGTACTTC; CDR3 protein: CASSFGSSGPIYEQYF
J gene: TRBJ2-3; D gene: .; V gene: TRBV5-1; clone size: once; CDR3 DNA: TGCGCCAGCAGACCGGGGATCACAGATACGCAGTATTTT; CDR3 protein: CASRPGITDTQYF
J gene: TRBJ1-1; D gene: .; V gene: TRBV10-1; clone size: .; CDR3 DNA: TGCGCCAGGGGGCCCCGGAAAGCTTTCTTT; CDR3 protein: CARGPRKAFF
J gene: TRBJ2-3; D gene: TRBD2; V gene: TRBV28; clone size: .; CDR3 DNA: TGTGCCAGCAGTTTCTACCGCGGACTAGCGGGCCCCACAGATACGCAGTATTTT; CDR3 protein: CASSFYRGLAGPTDTQYF
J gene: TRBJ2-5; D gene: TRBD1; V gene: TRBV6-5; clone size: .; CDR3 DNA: TGTGCCAGCAGTTACTGGACAGGGGCTGAGACCCAGTACTTC; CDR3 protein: CASSYWTGAETQYF